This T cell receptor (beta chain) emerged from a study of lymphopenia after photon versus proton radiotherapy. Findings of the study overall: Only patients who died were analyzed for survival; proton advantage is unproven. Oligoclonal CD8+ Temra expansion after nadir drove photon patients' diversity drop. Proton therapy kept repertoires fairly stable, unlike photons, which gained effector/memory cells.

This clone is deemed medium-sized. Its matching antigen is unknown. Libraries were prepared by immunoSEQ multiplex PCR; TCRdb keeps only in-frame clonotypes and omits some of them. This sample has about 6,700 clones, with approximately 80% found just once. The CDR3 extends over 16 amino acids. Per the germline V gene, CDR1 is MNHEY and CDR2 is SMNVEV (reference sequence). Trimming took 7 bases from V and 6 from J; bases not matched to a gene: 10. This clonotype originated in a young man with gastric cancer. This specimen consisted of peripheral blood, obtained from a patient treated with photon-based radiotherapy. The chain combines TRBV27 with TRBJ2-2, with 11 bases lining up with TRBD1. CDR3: CASTQGRTGGPGELFF. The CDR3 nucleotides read TGTGCCAGCACACAAGGACGGACAGGGGGCCCCGGGGAGCTGTTTTTT.